A selection of T cell receptor beta chains follows, all from one sample in a study of blood T cell repertoires in COVID-19. Clones were read by immunoSEQ multiplex PCR, and TCRdb kept only the in-frame ones, dropping some. Counted here are approximately 180,000 clones, roughly 79% occurring once; the ten biggest clones make up less than 30%. Sequencing used peripheral blood. Receptor source: a woman in her seventies with acute or convalescent COVID-19. The CDR3 runs from the conserved cysteine through the conserved F or W.

>TRBJ2-4|TRBV18|14
CASSATSGLNIQYF
>TRBJ1-1|TRBV29-1|15
CSVEPTFQGGTEAFF
>TRBJ1-2|TRBV4-1|16
CASSQGQGVFDAGYTF
>TRBJ2-7|TRBV2|14
CASSLDRGLSEQYF
>TRBJ1-5|TRBV5-1|15
CASRINAGGNQPQHF
>TRBJ2-7|TRBV2|13
CASGRTGAYEQYF
>TRBJ2-1|TRBV12-5|14
CASGGGLITGEQFF
>TRBJ2-3|TRBV18|14
CASSQDRSTDTQYF
>TRBJ1-4|TRBV5-1|15
CASSQGVATNEKLFF
>TRBJ2-2|TRBV9|14
CASRTTGGPGELFF
>TRBJ1-3|TRBV21-1|17
CASSLGGGPLSGNTIYF
>TRBJ2-1|TRBV7-7|13
CASSTTRTNEQFF
>TRBJ1-3|TRBV5-1|16
CASRGTGPDSGNTIYF
>TRBJ1-3|TRBV5-6|15
CASSWGQGLGNTIYF
>TRBJ1-4|TRBV6-1|16
CASSGLNRSKNEKLFF
>TRBJ1-2|TRBV19|14
CASSVWRGNYGYTF
>TRBJ1-2|TRBV9|13
CASSVGTLGGYTF
>TRBJ2-1|TRBV5-1|15
CASSPGLAGDNEQFF
>TRBJ2-1|TRBV19|13
CASREREGGEQFF
>TRBJ2-1|TRBV5-1|14
CASSLASGYNEQFF
>TRBJ1-2|TRBV14|15
CASSPGQSPNYGYTF
>TRBJ1-5|TRBV21-1|16
CASSRGQGDSNQPQHF
>TRBJ1-6|TRBV10-2|16
CASSALQGVVNSPLHF
>TRBJ2-3|TRBV19|17
CASSPGTSGILTDTQYF
>TRBJ2-7|TRBV7-2|17
CASSWLGDSLTAYEQYF
>TRBJ2-6|TRBV6-2/TRBV6-3|21
CASSYSFTTGFVPSGANVLTF
>TRBJ2-1|TRBV3-1/TRBV3-2|15
CASSNTQGSYNEQFF